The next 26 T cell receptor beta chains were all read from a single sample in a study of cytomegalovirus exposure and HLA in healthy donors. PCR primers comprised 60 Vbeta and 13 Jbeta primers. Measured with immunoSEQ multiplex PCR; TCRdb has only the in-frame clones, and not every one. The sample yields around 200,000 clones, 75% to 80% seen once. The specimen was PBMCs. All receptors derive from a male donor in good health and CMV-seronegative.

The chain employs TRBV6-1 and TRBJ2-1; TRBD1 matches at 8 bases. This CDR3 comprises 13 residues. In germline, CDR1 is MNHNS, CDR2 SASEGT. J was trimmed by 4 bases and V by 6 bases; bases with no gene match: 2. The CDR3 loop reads CASRDRAYNEQFF. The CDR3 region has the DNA TGTGCCAGCAGGGACAGGGCGTACAATGAGCAGTTCTTC.

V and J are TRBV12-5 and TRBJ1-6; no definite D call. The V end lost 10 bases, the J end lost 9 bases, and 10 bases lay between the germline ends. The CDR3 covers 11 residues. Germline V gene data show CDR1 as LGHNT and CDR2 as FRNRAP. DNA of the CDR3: TGTGCTATTAGGCGGGGTTCACCCCTCCACTTT. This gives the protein CAIRRGSPLHF.

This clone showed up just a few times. The CDR3 loop reads CASSPPAESYGYTF. The CDR3 DNA follows: TGTGCCAGCTCACCACCGGCGGAGAGCTATGGCTACACCTTC. J is TRBJ1-2 and V is TRBV18; D call uncertain. CDR3 length equals 14 residues. V lost 0 bases and J 4 bases, leaving 9 bases between the germline ends. The germline V gene encodes CDR1 KGHSH and CDR2 LQKENI.

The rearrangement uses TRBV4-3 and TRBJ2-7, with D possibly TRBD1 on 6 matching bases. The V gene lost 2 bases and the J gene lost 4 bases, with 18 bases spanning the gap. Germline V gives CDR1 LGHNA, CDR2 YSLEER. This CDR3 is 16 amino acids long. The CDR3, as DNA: TGCGCCAGCAGCCAACAACCGACAGGAGTGGAATACGAGCAGTACTTC. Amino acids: CASSQQPTGVEYEQYF.

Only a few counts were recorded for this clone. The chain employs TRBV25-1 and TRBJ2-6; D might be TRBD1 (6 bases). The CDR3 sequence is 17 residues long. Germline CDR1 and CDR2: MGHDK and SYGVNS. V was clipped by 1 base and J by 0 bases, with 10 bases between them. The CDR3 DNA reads TGTGCCAGCAGTGAATCAACAGGGAACTCTGGGGCCAACGTCCTGACTTTC. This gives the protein CASSESTGNSGANVLTF.

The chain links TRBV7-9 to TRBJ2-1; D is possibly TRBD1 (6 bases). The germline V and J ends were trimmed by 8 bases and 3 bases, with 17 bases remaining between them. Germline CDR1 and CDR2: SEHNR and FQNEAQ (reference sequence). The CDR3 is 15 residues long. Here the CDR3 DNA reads TGTGCCAGCGGTCAACAGGGACCAAGCTACAATGAGCAGTTCTTC. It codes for CASGQQGPSYNEQFF.

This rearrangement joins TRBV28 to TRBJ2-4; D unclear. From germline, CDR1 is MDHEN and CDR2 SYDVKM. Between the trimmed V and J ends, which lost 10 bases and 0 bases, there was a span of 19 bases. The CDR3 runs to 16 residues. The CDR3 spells CATTPPERLAKNIQYF. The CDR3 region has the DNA TGTGCCACCACGCCCCCAGAAAGACTAGCCAAAAACATTCAGTACTTC. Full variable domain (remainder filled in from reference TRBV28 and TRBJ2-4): DVKVTQSSRYLVKRTGEKVFLECVQDMDHENMFWYRQDPGLGLRLIYFSYDVKMKEKGDIPEGYSVSREKKERFSLILESASTNQTSMYLCATTPPERLAKNIQYFGAGTRLSVL.

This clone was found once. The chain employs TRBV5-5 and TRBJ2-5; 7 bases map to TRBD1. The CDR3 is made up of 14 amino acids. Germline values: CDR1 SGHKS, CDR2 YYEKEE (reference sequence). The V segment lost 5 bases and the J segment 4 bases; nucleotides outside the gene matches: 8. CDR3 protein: CASSPQGVAETQYF. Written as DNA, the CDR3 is TGTGCCAGCAGTCCTCAGGGGGTCGCAGAGACCCAGTACTTC.

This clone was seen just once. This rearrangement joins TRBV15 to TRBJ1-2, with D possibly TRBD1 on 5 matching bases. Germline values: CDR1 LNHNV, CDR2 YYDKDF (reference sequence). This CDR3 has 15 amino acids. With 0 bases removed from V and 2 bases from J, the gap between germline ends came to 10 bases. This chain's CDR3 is CATSRDRGGNYGYTF. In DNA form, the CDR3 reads TGTGCCACCAGCAGAGATAGGGGCGGAAACTATGGCTACACCTTC.

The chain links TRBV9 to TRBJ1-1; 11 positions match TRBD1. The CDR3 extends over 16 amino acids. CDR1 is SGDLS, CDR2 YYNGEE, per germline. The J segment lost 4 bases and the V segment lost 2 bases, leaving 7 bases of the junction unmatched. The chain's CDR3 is CASSVYGTGGATEAFF. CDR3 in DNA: TGTGCCAGCAGCGTCTATGGGACAGGGGGGGCCACTGAAGCTTTCTTT. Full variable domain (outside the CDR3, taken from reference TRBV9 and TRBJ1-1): DSGVTQTPKHLITATGQRVTLRCSPRSGDLSVYWYQQSLDQGLQFLIQYYNGEERAKGNILERFSAQQFPDLHSELNLSSLELGDSALYFCASSVYGTGGATEAFFGQGTRLTVV.

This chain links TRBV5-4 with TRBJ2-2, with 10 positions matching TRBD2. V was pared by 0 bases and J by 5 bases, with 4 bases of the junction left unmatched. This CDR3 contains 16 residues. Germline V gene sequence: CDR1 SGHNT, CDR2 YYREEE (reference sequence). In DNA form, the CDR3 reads TGTGCCAGCAGCTTGGAGATAGCGGGGGGTACCGGGGAGCTGTTTTTT. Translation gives CASSLEIAGGTGELFF.

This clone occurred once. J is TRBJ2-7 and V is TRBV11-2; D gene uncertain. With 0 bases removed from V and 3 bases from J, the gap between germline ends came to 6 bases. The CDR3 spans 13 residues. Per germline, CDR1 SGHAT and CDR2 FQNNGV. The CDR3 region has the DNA TGTGCCAGCAGCTTAGACACAGACTACGAGCAGTACTTC. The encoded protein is CASSLDTDYEQYF.

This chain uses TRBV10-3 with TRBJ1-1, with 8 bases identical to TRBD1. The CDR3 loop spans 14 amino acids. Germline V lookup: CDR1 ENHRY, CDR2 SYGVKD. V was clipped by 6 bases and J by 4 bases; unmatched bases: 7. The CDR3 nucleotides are TGTGCCATCAGATCATTACAGGGGGTCACTGAAGCTTTCTTT. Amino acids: CAIRSLQGVTEAFF.

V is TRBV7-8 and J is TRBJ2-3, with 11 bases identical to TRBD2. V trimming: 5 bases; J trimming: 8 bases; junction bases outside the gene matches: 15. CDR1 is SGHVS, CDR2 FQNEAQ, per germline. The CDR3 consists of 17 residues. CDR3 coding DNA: TGTGCCAGCAGCCCATCCTTAGCGGGAGGGCCCCCGGGTACGCAGTATTTT. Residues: CASSPSLAGGPPGTQYF.

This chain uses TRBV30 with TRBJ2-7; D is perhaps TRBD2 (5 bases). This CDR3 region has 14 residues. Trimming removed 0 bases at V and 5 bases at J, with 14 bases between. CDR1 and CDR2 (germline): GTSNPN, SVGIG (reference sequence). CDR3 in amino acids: CAWSVLEAKDEQYF. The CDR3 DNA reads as TGTGCCTGGAGTGTACTGGAGGCGAAGGACGAGCAGTACTTC.

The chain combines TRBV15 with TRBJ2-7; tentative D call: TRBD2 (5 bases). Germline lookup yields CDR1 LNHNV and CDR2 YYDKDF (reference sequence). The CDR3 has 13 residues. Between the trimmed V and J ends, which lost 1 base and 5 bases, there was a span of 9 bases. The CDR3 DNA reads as TGTGCCACCAGCAGAGGGTCTAGCAACGAGCAGTACTTC. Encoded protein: CATSRGSSNEQYF.

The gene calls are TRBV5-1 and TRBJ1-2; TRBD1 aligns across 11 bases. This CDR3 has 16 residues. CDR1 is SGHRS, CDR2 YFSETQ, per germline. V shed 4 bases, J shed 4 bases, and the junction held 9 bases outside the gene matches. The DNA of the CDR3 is TGCGCCAGCAGCCCTGGGGGTGGACAGGGGGCCTATGGCTACACCTTC. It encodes CASSPGGGQGAYGYTF.

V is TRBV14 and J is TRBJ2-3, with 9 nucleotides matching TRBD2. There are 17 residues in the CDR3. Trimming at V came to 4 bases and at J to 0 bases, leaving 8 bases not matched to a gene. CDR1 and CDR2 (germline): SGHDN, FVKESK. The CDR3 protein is CASSPLPAGGSTDTQYF. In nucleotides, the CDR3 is TGTGCCAGCAGCCCCTTACCAGCGGGGGGAAGCACAGATACGCAGTATTTT.

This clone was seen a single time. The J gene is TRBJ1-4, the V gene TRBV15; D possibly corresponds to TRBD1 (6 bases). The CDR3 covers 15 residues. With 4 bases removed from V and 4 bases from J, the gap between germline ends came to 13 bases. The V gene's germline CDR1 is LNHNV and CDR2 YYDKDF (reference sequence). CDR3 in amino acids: CATSTRDTYNEKLFF. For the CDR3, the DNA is TGTGCCACCAGCACCCGGGACACGTATAATGAAAAACTGTTTTTT.

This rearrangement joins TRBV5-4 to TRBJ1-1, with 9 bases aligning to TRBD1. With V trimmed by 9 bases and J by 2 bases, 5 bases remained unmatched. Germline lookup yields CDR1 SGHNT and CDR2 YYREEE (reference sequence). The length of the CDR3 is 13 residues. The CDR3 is CATVDRGNTEAFF. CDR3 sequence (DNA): TGTGCCACCGTGGACAGGGGTAACACTGAAGCTTTCTTT.

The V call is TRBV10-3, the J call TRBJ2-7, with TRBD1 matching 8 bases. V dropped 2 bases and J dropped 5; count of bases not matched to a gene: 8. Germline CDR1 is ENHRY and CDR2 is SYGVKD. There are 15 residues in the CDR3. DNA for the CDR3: TGTGCCATCAGTGAGGTAGGGGACAGGATCCACGAGCAGTACTTC. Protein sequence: CAISEVGDRIHEQYF.

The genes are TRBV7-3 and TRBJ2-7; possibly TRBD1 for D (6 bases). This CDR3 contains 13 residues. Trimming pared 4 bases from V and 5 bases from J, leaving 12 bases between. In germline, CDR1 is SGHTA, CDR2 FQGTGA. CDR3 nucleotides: TGTGCCAGCAGCTCAGGGGTATCCGACGAGCAGTACTTC. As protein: CASSSGVSDEQYF.

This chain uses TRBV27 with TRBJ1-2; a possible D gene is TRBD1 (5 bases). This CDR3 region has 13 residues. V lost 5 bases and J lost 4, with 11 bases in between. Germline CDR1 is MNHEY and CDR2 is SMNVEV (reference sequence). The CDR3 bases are TGTGCCAGCAGTCCACAGGTCCCCTATGGCTACACCTTC. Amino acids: CASSPQVPYGYTF.

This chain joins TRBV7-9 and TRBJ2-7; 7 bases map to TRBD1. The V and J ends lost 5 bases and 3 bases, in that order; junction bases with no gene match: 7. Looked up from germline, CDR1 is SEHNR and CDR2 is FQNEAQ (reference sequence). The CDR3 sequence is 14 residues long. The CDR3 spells CASSLTGTDYEQYF. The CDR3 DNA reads TGTGCCAGCAGCCTCACCGGGACAGACTACGAGCAGTACTTC. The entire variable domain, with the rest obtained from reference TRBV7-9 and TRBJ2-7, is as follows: DTGVSQNPRHKITKRGQNVTFRCDPISEHNRLYWYRQTLGQGPEFLTYFQNEAQLEKSRLLSDRFSAERPKGSFSTLEIQRTEQGDSAMYLCASSLTGTDYEQYFGPGTRLTVT.

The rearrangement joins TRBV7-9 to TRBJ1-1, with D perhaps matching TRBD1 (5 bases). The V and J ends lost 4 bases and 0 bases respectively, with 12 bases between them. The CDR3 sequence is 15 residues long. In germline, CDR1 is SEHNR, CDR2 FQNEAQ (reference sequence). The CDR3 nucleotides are TGTGCCAGCAGCTGGGGCGCGGGACTGAACACTGAAGCTTTCTTT. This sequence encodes CASSWGAGLNTEAFF.

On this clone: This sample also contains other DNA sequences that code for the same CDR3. The CDR3 DNA is TGCGCCAGCAGCCAAGATAGAGACCAAGAGACCCAGTACTTC. Protein: CASSQDRDQETQYF. The chain couples TRBV4-3 to TRBJ2-5; D gene uncertain. Germline V gene lookup returns CDR1 LGHNA and CDR2 YSLEER. The V gene lost 0 bases and the J gene lost 0 bases, with 5 bases spanning the gap. The CDR3 totals 14 residues.